The sequence of this T cell receptor beta chain was determined in a study of blood T cell repertoires in COVID-19. Study-level information: The cDNA or gDNA used as material had been derived from T cells, B-cell-depleted T cells, or PBMCs.

Original data processing: By means of reference gene primer amplification, nucleated cell counts were estimated. The data were produced by immunoSEQ multiplex PCR, yet TCRdb's version contains in-frame clones alone and is incomplete. The V and J calls and clone size were taken over from that table, and D and trimming were inferred from the DNA. The sample lists 150,000 to 200,000 clones, 60% to 85% occurring once. The CDR3 contains 15 residues. The germline V gene has CDR1 MNHEY and CDR2 SMNVEV (reference sequence). V was clipped by 4 bases and J by 0 bases, with 10 bases between them. The specimen sequenced was peripheral blood. The chain uses TRBV27 and TRBJ2-1; D perhaps matches TRBD2 (6 bases). This TCR was sampled from a man in his sixties with acute or convalescent COVID-19. CDR3 amino acids: CASSSTGDSYNEQFF. Written as DNA, the CDR3 is TGTGCCAGCAGTTCGACGGGGGACTCCTACAATGAGCAGTTCTTC.